These 2 T cell receptor beta chains originate from one sample sequenced in a study of blood T cell repertoires in COVID-19. TCRdb's copy holds only in-frame clones and misses some; the assay was immunoSEQ multiplex PCR. The table lists fewer than 200,000 clones, 65% to 90% of them singletons. Material for sequencing was PBMCs or T cells enriched from blood (not recorded which). Receptor source: a woman in her sixties with acute COVID-19.

The genes are TRBV6-5 and TRBJ2-5; 8 positions agree with TRBD1. The germline gives CDR1 MNHEY, CDR2 SVGAGI. The trim removed 9 bases at V and 1 base at J, leaving 1 base unmatched. The CDR3 is 12 amino acids. The CDR3 loop is CASGQGQETQYF. The DNA of the CDR3 is TGTGCCAGTGGACAGGGCCAAGAGACCCAGTACTTC.

V gene TRBV7-9 combines with J gene TRBJ2-5; the match to TRBD1 covers 10 bases. Germline CDR1 SEHNR, CDR2 FQNEAQ (reference sequence). Trimming removed 2 bases from V and 2 bases from J; junction bases left unmatched: 8. This CDR3 is 17 amino acids long. This chain's CDR3 is CASSLRIGQGEQETQYF. The CDR3 region has the DNA TGTGCCAGCAGCTTAAGGATCGGACAGGGGGAACAAGAGACCCAGTACTTC.